What follows are 21 T cell receptor beta chains derived from one specimen sequenced in a study of lymphopenia after photon versus proton radiotherapy. Profiled with immunoSEQ multiplex PCR; TCRdb holds only in-frame clones, not every one. The sample contains just over 25,000 clones, approximately 85% of which appear only once. This material consisted of peripheral blood, taken from a patient treated with photon-based radiotherapy. Receptors were obtained from a man aged 25-40 years with gastric cancer.

The chain carries TRBV7-8 and TRBJ2-3; perhaps TRBD1 as D (6 bases). In germline, CDR1 is SGHVS, CDR2 FQNEAQ. The CDR3 length is 15 residues. V was shortened by 2 bases and J by 2 bases, with 11 bases between the two germline ends. CDR3 sequence (DNA): TGTGCCAGCAGCTTATATCACAGGGCCACAGATACGCAGTATTTT. Translating gives CASSLYHRATDTQYF.

In the case of this clone: Germline and junction disagree at one end, which may indicate a read error. The rearrangement joins TRBV4-1 to TRBJ2-7; no clear D gene. This CDR3 comprises 8 residues. The germline V gene has CDR1 MGHRA and CDR2 YSYEKL. CDR3 bases: TGTGCCAGCAGCCAATCCAATTTC. Translated: CASSQSNF.

The chain uses TRBV5-1 and TRBJ2-2; D call uncertain. V was trimmed by 1 base and J by 2 bases, leaving 12 bases between them. Germline V gene sequence: CDR1 SGHRS, CDR2 YFSETQ. The CDR3 spans 16 residues. The CDR3 protein is CASSLTAASNTGELFF. In nucleotides, the CDR3 is TGCGCCAGCAGCTTGACCGCAGCGTCTAACACCGGGGAGCTGTTTTTT.

V usage is TRBV27 and J usage is TRBJ2-1, with D uncertain. Germline V gene data show CDR1 as MNHEY and CDR2 as SMNVEV (reference sequence). With 7 bases removed from V and 5 bases from J, the gap between germline ends came to 21 bases. The CDR3 covers 16 residues. This CDR3 reads CASTMRAEKGNNEQFF. The CDR3 DNA is TGTGCCAGCACCATGCGAGCAGAAAAAGGAAACAATGAGCAGTTCTTC.

This rearrangement joins TRBV7-9 to TRBJ2-1, with D perhaps TRBD2 (6 bases). The CDR3 loop spans 13 amino acids. The V end was cut by 4 bases, the J end by 8 bases, with 12 bases between. Germline-derived CDR1 and CDR2 are SEHNR and FQNEAQ (reference sequence). The CDR3 spells CASSWRAPDEQFF. The CDR3 nucleotides are TGTGCCAGCAGCTGGAGGGCCCCCGATGAGCAGTTCTTC.

A note on this clone: Germline and junction disagree at one end, which may indicate a read error. The rearrangement uses TRBV11-2 and TRBJ1-2, with D tentatively TRBD1 (5 bases). Germline CDR1 SGHAT, CDR2 FQNNGV. The CDR3 contains 13 residues. The CDR3 coding sequence is TGTGCCAGCAGCTTAGATAGGTCCAGGGAGGTAGTCTTC. It yields the protein CASSLDRSREVVF.

The chain has TRBV28 and TRBJ1-2, with D hard to call. V was pared by 8 bases and J by 8 bases, with 15 bases between. CDR1 is MDHEN, CDR2 SYDVKM, per germline. The CDR3 consists of 12 residues. The CDR3 protein is CASFLWGSGYTF. CDR3 nucleotide sequence: TGTGCCAGCTTCCTATGGGGAAGCGGCTACACCTTC.

The chain uses TRBV5-1 and TRBJ2-3; D tentatively reads TRBD1 or TRBD2 (5 bases each). V gave up 1 base and J gave up 5 bases, with 14 bases separating them. The CDR3 sequence is 15 residues long. From germline, CDR1 is SGHRS and CDR2 YFSETQ. Written as DNA, the CDR3 is TGCGCCAGCAGCTTGTTTGGGGGAGAAGGAGATACGCAGTATTTT. Translation gives CASSLFGGEGDTQYF.

The rearrangement joins TRBV7-2 to TRBJ1-1, with D perhaps TRBD1 (5 bases). Trimming took 2 bases from V and 1 from J, leaving 11 bases between them. The CDR3 consists of 15 residues. Per germline, CDR1 SGHTA and CDR2 FQGNSA. CDR3 residues: CASSLNGAGNTEAFF. The CDR3 nucleotides read TGTGCCAGCAGCTTAAATGGGGCGGGGAACACTGAAGCTTTCTTT.

The chain has TRBV10-2 and TRBJ2-5; 12 bases agree with TRBD2. V dropped 8 bases and J dropped 5; count of bases not matched to a gene: 3. CDR1 is WSHSY and CDR2 is SAAADI in the germline V gene. There are 13 residues in the CDR3. In DNA form, the CDR3 reads TGCGCCAGCGGACTAGCGGGGTCGGAGACCCAGTACTTC. Translation: CASGLAGSETQYF.

The table lists this clone with a count of one. This chain links TRBV4-1 with TRBJ2-5, with D possibly TRBD1 on 6 matching bases. The ends were cut back, 2 bases at V and 4 bases at J, with 14 bases in the middle. This CDR3 comprises 15 residues. Germline CDR1 and CDR2: MGHRA and YSYEKL. The CDR3 protein is CASSQISGRGETQYF. CDR3 nucleotides: TGCGCCAGCAGCCAAATCTCCGGCAGGGGAGAGACCCAGTACTTC.

This chain links TRBV19 with TRBJ1-6, with TRBD1 matching over 7 bases. The trim removed 5 bases at V and 5 bases at J, leaving 6 bases unmatched. CDR3 length: 15 amino acids. Germline CDR1 reads LNHDA; CDR2 reads SQIVND (reference sequence). The CDR3 loop reads CASSPRDSDNSPLHF. Written as DNA, the CDR3 is TGTGCCAGTAGTCCCCGGGACAGCGATAATTCACCCCTCCACTTT.

The chain uses TRBV15 and TRBJ2-5; D unclear. There are 13 residues in the CDR3. V shed 4 bases and J shed 4 bases, with 10 bases lying between them. Germline V lookup: CDR1 LNHNV, CDR2 YYDKDF (reference sequence). CDR3 nucleotide sequence: TGTGCCACCAGCATACTATCTGTAGAGACCCAGTACTTC. Its translation is CATSILSVETQYF.

The V call is TRBV19, the J call TRBJ2-5; TRBD1 matches at 7 bases. After removal of 10 bases from V and 3 bases from J, the junction contained 8 bases not matched to a gene. Germline V gives CDR1 LNHDA, CDR2 SQIVND (reference sequence). The CDR3 runs to 13 residues. CDR3 bases: TGTGCCACAGCCCGGGACAGAGAAGAGACCCAGTACTTC. This encodes CATARDREETQYF.

The rearrangement uses TRBV6-5 and TRBJ1-1, with 10 bases fitting TRBD1. V trimming: 5 bases; J trimming: 5 bases; junction bases outside the gene matches: 8. CDR3 length: 15 amino acids. From germline, CDR1 is MNHEY and CDR2 SVGAGI. CDR3 region: CASSARQGAGTEAFF. The DNA of the CDR3 is TGTGCCAGCAGTGCCCGACAGGGGGCCGGAACTGAAGCTTTCTTT.

The V and J genes are TRBV19 and TRBJ1-1; 7 bases map to TRBD1. Germline CDR1 reads LNHDA; CDR2 reads SQIVND (reference sequence). This CDR3 spans 16 amino acids. J was trimmed by 1 base and V by 5 bases; bases with no gene match: 10. The CDR3 nucleotides read TGTGCCAGTAGTGTCCCGGGACAGCTGCCGAACACTGAAGCTTTCTTT. It is translated as CASSVPGQLPNTEAFF.

The chain employs TRBV19 and TRBJ1-5; TRBD1 might be the D (6 bases). The V gene's germline CDR1 is LNHDA and CDR2 SQIVND (reference sequence). V gave up 5 bases and J gave up 2 bases, with 13 bases separating them. The CDR3 totals 15 residues. CDR3 bases: TGTGCCAGTAGTCCGAACAGGGACGGCAATCAGCCCCAGCATTTT. As protein: CASSPNRDGNQPQHF.

The chain carries TRBV27 and TRBJ2-1; D gene uncertain. In germline, CDR1 is MNHEY, CDR2 SMNVEV (reference sequence). V shed 5 bases and J shed 4 bases, with 3 bases lying between them. The CDR3 sequence is 11 residues long. CDR3 bases: TGTGCCAGCAGTCGATACAATGAGCAGTTCTTC. Translation: CASSRYNEQFF.

Concerning this clone itself: At one of its ends the junction is not consistent with the germline gene, which may arise from a read error. This chain joins TRBV6-8 and TRBJ2-6; no clear D. CDR1 is MNHGY, CDR2 SAAAGT, per germline. This CDR3 has 18 residues. CDR3 DNA: TGTGCCAGCAGTATCCGTAAACGCTCAACAAAGTCGGGCCAACGTCCTGACTTC. Its translation: CASSIRKRSTKSGQRPDF.

The chain combines TRBV19 with TRBJ1-1, with 7 bases identical to TRBD1. The CDR3 has 17 amino acids. Trimming at V came to 3 bases and at J to 0 bases, leaving 10 bases not matched to a gene. Germline CDR1 LNHDA, CDR2 SQIVND (reference sequence). The CDR3 reads CASSMRAGTALNTEAFF. In DNA, the CDR3 is TGTGCCAGTAGTATGAGAGCCGGGACAGCCCTGAACACTGAAGCTTTCTTT.

The CDR3 spells CASSLDGNPGGYTF. The CDR3 coding sequence is TGTGCCAGCAGCTTAGACGGAAACCCAGGCGGCTACACCTTC. The V gene is TRBV7-2, the J gene TRBJ1-2; D is unclear. The CDR3 runs 14 residues. Germline CDR1 SGHTA, CDR2 FQGNSA. Trimming cost V 1 base and J 8 bases, with 14 bases left between them.